This TCR beta chain was identified during a study of siplizumab effects on memory and regulatory T cells. Findings and caveats of the study: Roughly 75-97% of dividing CD4+ or CD8+ clones were without an attributable naive or memory phenotype. Treg origin accounted for an average of roughly 70% of mappable alloreactive CD4+ clones with siplizumab and 25% to 30% in controls.

In the case of this clone: What it binds is unknown.

Profiling relied on immunoSEQ multiplex PCR, and the TCRdb table lists in-frame clones only, not all of them. Found here are some 100,000 clones, approximately 92% of them singletons; the top ten hold roughly 2.6%. This CDR3 contains 13 residues. Germline V lookup: CDR1 SGHVS, CDR2 FQNEAQ. The V end was cut by 3 bases, the J end by 6 bases, with 10 bases between. The sequenced sample was CD4+ T cells sorted from blood. The chain employs TRBV7-8 and TRBJ2-3; D is uncertain. This sequence was found in a human donor in good health. Some clones in this sample may be carry-over from other donors' samples. The CDR3 coding sequence is TGTGCCAGCAGCTTCGGTTTGGTTGATACGCAGTATTTT. Protein sequence: CASSFGLVDTQYF.